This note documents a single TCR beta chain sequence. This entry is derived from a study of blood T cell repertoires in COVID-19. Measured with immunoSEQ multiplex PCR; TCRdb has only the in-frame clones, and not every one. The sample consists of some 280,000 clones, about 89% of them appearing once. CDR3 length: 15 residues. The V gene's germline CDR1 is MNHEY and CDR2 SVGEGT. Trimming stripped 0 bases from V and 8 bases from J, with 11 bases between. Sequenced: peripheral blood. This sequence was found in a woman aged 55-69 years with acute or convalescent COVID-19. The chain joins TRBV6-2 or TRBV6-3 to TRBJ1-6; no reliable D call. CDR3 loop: CASSYSPARYSPLHF. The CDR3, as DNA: TGTGCCAGCAGTTACTCTCCGGCCAGGTATTCACCCCTCCACTTT.